Shown below are 5 T cell receptor beta chains from a single sample sequenced in a study of T cells after posttransplantation cyclophosphamide. Controls had myeloablative marrow grafts with methotrexate and calcineurin inhibitor, sampled at 1 year. Profiled with immunoSEQ multiplex PCR; TCRdb holds only in-frame clones, not every one. The sample contains roughly 24,000 clones, 70% to 90% of which appear only once. This material consisted of PBMCs, taken after an allogeneic stem cell transplant with a calcineurin inhibitor and methotrexate. These receptors came from a female patient aged 50-65 years who received an allogeneic stem cell transplant from an unrelated donor, was CMV-positive, and had chronic GVHD only. The T cells may come from the graft donor.

This rearrangement joins TRBV4-1 to TRBJ2-7; D is unresolved. V was clipped by 6 bases and J by 4 bases, with 28 bases between them. The CDR3 has 18 residues. Germline V gene lookup returns CDR1 MGHRA and CDR2 YSYEKL. CDR3 in DNA: TGCGCCAGCAGAGGTTCTAGTAAAAGCCCCGCCGACGAGTACGAGCAGTACTTC. Translation gives CASRGSSKSPADEYEQYF.

This rearrangement joins TRBV30 to TRBJ2-7, with D possibly matching TRBD2 (5 bases). Trimming stripped 3 bases from V and 2 bases from J, with 8 bases between. This CDR3 has 12 residues. Germline CDR1 and CDR2: GTSNPN and SVGIG (reference sequence). The CDR3 region has the DNA TGTGCCTGGAGGGACTGGACCTACGAGCAGTACTTC. This translates into CAWRDWTYEQYF.

This clone showed up just once. The chain employs TRBV2 and TRBJ2-1, with TRBD2 matching 12 bases. Germline CDR1 reads SNHLY; CDR2 reads FYNNEI. V trimming: 8 bases; J trimming: 8 bases; junction bases outside the gene matches: 13. This CDR3 has 16 residues. In nucleotides, the CDR3 is TGTGCCAGCCCGAAAAGGACTAGCGGGATGGGGGATGAGCAGTTCTTC. Protein product: CASPKRTSGMGDEQFF. Full variable domain (outside the CDR3, taken from reference TRBV2 and TRBJ2-1): EPEVTQTPSHQVTQMGQEVILRCVPISNHLYFYWYRQILGQKVEFLVSFYNNEISEKSEIFDDQFSVERPDGSNFTLKIRSTKLEDSAMYFCASPKRTSGMGDEQFFGPGTRLTVL.

The chain combines TRBV7-6 with TRBJ1-2; TRBD1 aligns across 10 bases. CDR1 is SGHVS, CDR2 FNYEAQ, per germline. Trimming removed 4 bases from V and 6 bases from J; junction bases left unmatched: 5. The CDR3 consists of 14 residues. The CDR3 DNA follows: TGTGCCAGCAGCTGGGGGGGGACAGGGGATGGCTACACCTTC. It is translated as CASSWGGTGDGYTF. The full variable domain, rest sourced from reference TRBV7-6 and TRBJ1-2, is GAGVSQSPRYKVTKRGQDVALRCDPISGHVSLYWYRQALGQGPEFLTYFNYEAQQDKSGLPNDRFSAERPEGSISTLTIQRTEQRDSAMYRCASSWGGTGDGYTFGSGTRLTVV.

The J gene is TRBJ1-3, the V gene TRBV7-2; weak D call: TRBD1 (5 bases). This CDR3 spans 13 amino acids. Germline CDR1 reads SGHTA; CDR2 reads FQGNSA. Trimming left V 10 bases short and J 3 bases short, with 13 bases between. CDR3 amino acids: CATSGGDGNTIYF. CDR3 nucleotide sequence: TGTGCCACCTCGGGGGGAGATGGAAACACCATATATTTT.